This T cell receptor (beta chain) was documented in a study of T cell repertoires in cytomegalovirus infection. Overall study context: In public TCR beta signatures, there were indications of both CMV infection and matching HLA type.

TCRdb independently ran MiXCR on the reads; one entry per CDR3 protein. The data hold hundreds of thousands of distinct CDR3 sequences, with 30% to 40% observed a single time. Of note for this clonotype: Its antigen is undetermined.

Study-level results: CMV-specific HLA-C-restricted TCR beta clonotypes dominated the ex vivo response.

CDR1 is LGHNT, CDR2 FRNRAP, per germline. The CDR3 runs 16 residues. With V trimmed by 0 bases and J by 4 bases, 5 bases remained unmatched. This chain connects TRBV12-5 to TRBJ2-1, with 8 bases fitting TRBD1. The TCR comes from a human donor in good health (CMV status not recorded). Some clones in this sample may be carry-over from other donors' samples. This sample comprised cultured PBMCs, obtained from culture after CMV antigen stimulation. The CDR3 DNA follows: TGTGCTAGTGGTTTGGTATCCGGACAGGGTTACAATGAGCAGTTCTTC. It is translated as CASGLVSGQGYNEQFF.